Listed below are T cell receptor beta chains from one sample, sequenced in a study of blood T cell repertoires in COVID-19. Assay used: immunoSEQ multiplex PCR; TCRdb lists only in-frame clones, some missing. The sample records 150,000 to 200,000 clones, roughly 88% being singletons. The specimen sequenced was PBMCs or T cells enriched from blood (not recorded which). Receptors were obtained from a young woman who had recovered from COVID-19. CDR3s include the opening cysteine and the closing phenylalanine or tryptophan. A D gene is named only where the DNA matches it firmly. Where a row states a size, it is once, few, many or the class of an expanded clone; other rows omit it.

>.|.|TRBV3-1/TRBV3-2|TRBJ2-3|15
TGTGCCAGCAGCGAGGGTGGGGGGGCCGCAGATACGCAGTATTTT
CASSEGGGAADTQYF
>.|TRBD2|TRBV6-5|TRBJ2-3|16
TGTGCCAGCAGTTACACACTAGCGGGTCCGCGAGATACGCAGTATTTT
CASSYTLAGPRDTQYF
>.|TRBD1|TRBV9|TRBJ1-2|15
TGTGCCAGCAACCCAGGACAGGGAGCTAACTATGGCTACACCTTC
CASNPGQGANYGYTF
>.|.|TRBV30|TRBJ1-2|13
TGTGCCTGGAGTGTTCGGGGAAACTATGGCTACACCTTC
CAWSVRGNYGYTF
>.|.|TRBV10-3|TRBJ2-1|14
TGTGCCATCAGGGGCTCCGGAAGTTACAATGAGCAGTTCTTC
CAIRGSGSYNEQFF
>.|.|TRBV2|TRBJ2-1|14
TGTGCCAGCAGTGAATTCGGGGGTACGGATGAGCAGTTCTTC
CASSEFGGTDEQFF
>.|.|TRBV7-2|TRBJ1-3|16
TGTGCCAGCAGCTTAGTGGGGGGGCAATCTGGAAACACCATATATTTT
CASSLVGGQSGNTIYF
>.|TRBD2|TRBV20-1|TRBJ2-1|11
TGCAGTGCCACGACTAGCGGGAGGCCGTTCTTC
CSATTSGRPFF
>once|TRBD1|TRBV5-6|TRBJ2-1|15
TGTGCCAGCAGCACGACAGGGTTTGAGTACAATGAGCAGTTCTTC
CASSTTGFEYNEQFF
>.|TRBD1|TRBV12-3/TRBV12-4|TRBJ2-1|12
TGTGCCAGCAGTAGGACAGGGAGTGAGCAGTTCTTC
CASSRTGSEQFF
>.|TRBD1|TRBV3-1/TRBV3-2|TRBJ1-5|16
TGTGCCAGCAGCCAAGATCCGTCCAGGGGGAAGCTTCCCCAGCATTTT
CASSQDPSRGKLPQHF
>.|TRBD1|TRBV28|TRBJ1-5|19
TGTGCCAGCAGTTTATGGGGGTGGAGGACAGGGGGTAACAATCAGCCCCAGCATTTT
CASSLWGWRTGGNNQPQHF
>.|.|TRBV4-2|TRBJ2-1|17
TGTGCCAGCAGCCCCGACTTTCAGGGGGGTTCCTACAATGAGCAGTTCTTC
CASSPDFQGGSYNEQFF
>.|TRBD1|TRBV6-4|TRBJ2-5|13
TGTGCCAGCAGCCAGACAGGGTCAGAGACCCAGTACTTC
CASSQTGSETQYF
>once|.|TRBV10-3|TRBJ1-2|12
TGTGCCATCGCCGGAACGGAGCGCGGCTACACCTTC
CAIAGTERGYTF
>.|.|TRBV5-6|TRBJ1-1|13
TGTGCCAGCAGCTTGGCAGGGGCCACTGAAGCTTTCTTT
CASSLAGATEAFF
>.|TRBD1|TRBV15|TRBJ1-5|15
TGTGCCACCAGCAGAGACATGACAGGGAATCAGCCCCAGCATTTT
CATSRDMTGNQPQHF